The following is a T cell receptor beta chain sequence with its context. CDR3 length: 13 residues. The germline CDR1 and CDR2 sequences are LNHDA and SQIVND (reference sequence). The V end was cut by 0 bases, the J end by 9 bases, with 9 bases between. The data were obtained in a study of blood T cell repertoires in COVID-19. Study summary: Italy, Spain and the United States were the sources of the convalescent and acute COVID-19 samples. Sources were T cells, B-cell-depleted T cells, or PBMCs; the material itself was cDNA or gDNA.

Under the authors' procedure: Amplification with reference gene primers provided the estimates of nucleated cell counts. Produced via immunoSEQ multiplex PCR; TCRdb's table is partial and in-frame only. That table is the source of V, J and clone size, and D and trimming were worked out from the DNA. The sample includes 200,000 to 250,000 clones, 83% of them seen just once. Seattle enrolled patients during active infection and tracked them longitudinally. Sequencing used peripheral blood. The sequence derives from a woman in her thirties with COVID-19, enrolled during active disease. The V and J genes are TRBV19 and TRBJ2-1; D unclear. CDR3 sequence (DNA): TGTGCCAGTAGTATAGACAGAACCACTGAGCAGTTCTTC. It yields the protein CASSIDRTTEQFF.